The clone carrying this TCR beta chain has a handful of counts. Its specificity is unknown. Germline CDR1 and CDR2: SEHNR and FQNEAQ (reference sequence). The CDR3 runs to 16 residues. The V and J ends lost 3 bases and 0 bases, in that order; junction bases with no gene match: 2. This sample was included in a study of vaccination effects on CD4 cells after COVID-19. Across the study: Two-dose BNT162b2 or mRNA-1273 vaccination was given to participants.

Profiling relied on immunoSEQ multiplex PCR, and the TCRdb table lists in-frame clones only, not all of them. Here the sample spans around 30,000 clones, approximately 69% being singletons. Prior to sequencing, the ViraFEST assay stimulated PBMC with viral peptide pools, which expanded the antigen-specific CD4+ T cells. Scientists isolated CD4+ T cells after a roughly nine-day culture period ended. This person's SARS-CoV-2 infection, confirmed by PCR, occurred between March and December 2020. IL-2 at 9 to 10 IU/ml and peptides at around 10 ug/ml were added to cultured PBMC, around 1.9 million per well.

The sample consisted of CD4+ T cells from PBMCs cultured with SARS-CoV-2 spike peptides, taken before COVID-19 vaccination. This clonotype originated in a human donor who had a prior SARS-CoV-2 infection. This chain uses TRBV7-9 with TRBJ2-3; 11 nucleotides align to TRBD2. CDR3 protein: CASSFRTSGSTDTQYF. Here the CDR3 DNA reads TGTGCCAGCAGCTTTAGGACTAGCGGGAGCACAGATACGCAGTATTTT.